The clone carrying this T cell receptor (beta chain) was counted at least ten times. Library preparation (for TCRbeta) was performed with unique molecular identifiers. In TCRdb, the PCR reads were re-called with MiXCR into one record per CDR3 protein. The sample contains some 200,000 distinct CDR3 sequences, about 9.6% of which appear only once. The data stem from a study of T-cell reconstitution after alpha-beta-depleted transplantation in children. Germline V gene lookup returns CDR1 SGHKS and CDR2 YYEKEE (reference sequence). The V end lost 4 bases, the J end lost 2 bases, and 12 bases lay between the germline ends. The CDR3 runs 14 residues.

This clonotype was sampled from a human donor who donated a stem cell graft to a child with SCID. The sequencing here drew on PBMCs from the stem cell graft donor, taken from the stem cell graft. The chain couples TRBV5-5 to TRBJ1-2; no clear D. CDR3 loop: CASSVPEGNYGYTF. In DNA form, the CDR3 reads TGTGCCAGCAGCGTTCCGGAGGGCAACTATGGCTACACCTTC.